The 5 T cell receptor beta chains reported below all come from one sample, sequenced in a study of siplizumab effects on memory and regulatory T cells (dated by TCRdb to between 2017 and 2020). The protocol used for the library was the immunoSEQ multiplex PCR assay. TCRdb's version of the immuneACCESS table is confined to in-frame rearrangements and falls short of the full clone set. An unresolved V gene accounts for under half of the shortfall where checked; the remainder is of unknown origin. Recorded for this sample are 120,000 or so clones; 92% of them occurred a single time. Of the sample, about 1.5% is held by the ten largest clones. Sample: CD4+ T cells sorted from blood. These receptors all stem from a human donor in good health.

The V call is TRBV7-2, the J call TRBJ1-3; TRBD1 agrees at 7 bases. Germline V gives CDR1 SGHTA, CDR2 FQGNSA. V lost 2 bases and J lost 4; bases outside the gene matches: 5. The CDR3 loop spans 15 amino acids. CDR3 coding DNA: TGTGCCAGCAGCTTACGGGGGACAGCGGGAAACACCATATATTTT. Its translation: CASSLRGTAGNTIYF.

The chain links TRBV15 to TRBJ2-5; possible D gene TRBD2, 5 bases. Germline loops: CDR1 LNHNV, CDR2 YYDKDF (reference sequence). The CDR3 is 15 amino acids. Deletions cut 0 bases from V and 2 bases from J, with 10 bases between. The CDR3 loop reads CATSRDPGFQETQYF. Here the CDR3 DNA reads TGTGCCACCAGCAGAGACCCGGGGTTTCAAGAGACCCAGTACTTC.

The chain employs TRBV11-2 and TRBJ2-7; perhaps D is TRBD1 or TRBD2 (5 bases each). In germline, CDR1 is SGHAT, CDR2 FQNNGV. Trimming removed 1 base from V and 1 base from J, with 11 bases in between. The CDR3 runs 15 residues. Here the CDR3 DNA reads TGTGCCAGCAGCTTAGCCGGTGGGGGTTCCTACGAGCAGTACTTC. Protein sequence: CASSLAGGGSYEQYF.

The chain couples TRBV6-6 to TRBJ2-5, with D tentatively TRBD1 or TRBD2 (7 bases each). The end of the DNA aligns better with TRBJ2-7, so the J call may be wrong. CDR3 length equals 13 residues. CDR1 and CDR2 (germline): MNHNY, SVGAGI (reference sequence). The CDR3: CASSYAGGVEQYF. The CDR3 DNA is TGTGCCAGCAGTTACGCAGGGGGGGTCGAGCAGTACTTC.

The J gene is TRBJ2-1, the V gene TRBV7-3; weak D call: TRBD2 (7 bases). This CDR3 contains 15 residues. Trimming took off 0 bases at V and 8 bases at J, with 14 bases between the two ends. Germline-derived CDR1 and CDR2 are SGHTA and FQGTGA. DNA for the CDR3: TGTGCCAGCAGCTTAACCCCTTGGGAGGGGGATGAGCAGTTCTTC. Encoded protein: CASSLTPWEGDEQFF.